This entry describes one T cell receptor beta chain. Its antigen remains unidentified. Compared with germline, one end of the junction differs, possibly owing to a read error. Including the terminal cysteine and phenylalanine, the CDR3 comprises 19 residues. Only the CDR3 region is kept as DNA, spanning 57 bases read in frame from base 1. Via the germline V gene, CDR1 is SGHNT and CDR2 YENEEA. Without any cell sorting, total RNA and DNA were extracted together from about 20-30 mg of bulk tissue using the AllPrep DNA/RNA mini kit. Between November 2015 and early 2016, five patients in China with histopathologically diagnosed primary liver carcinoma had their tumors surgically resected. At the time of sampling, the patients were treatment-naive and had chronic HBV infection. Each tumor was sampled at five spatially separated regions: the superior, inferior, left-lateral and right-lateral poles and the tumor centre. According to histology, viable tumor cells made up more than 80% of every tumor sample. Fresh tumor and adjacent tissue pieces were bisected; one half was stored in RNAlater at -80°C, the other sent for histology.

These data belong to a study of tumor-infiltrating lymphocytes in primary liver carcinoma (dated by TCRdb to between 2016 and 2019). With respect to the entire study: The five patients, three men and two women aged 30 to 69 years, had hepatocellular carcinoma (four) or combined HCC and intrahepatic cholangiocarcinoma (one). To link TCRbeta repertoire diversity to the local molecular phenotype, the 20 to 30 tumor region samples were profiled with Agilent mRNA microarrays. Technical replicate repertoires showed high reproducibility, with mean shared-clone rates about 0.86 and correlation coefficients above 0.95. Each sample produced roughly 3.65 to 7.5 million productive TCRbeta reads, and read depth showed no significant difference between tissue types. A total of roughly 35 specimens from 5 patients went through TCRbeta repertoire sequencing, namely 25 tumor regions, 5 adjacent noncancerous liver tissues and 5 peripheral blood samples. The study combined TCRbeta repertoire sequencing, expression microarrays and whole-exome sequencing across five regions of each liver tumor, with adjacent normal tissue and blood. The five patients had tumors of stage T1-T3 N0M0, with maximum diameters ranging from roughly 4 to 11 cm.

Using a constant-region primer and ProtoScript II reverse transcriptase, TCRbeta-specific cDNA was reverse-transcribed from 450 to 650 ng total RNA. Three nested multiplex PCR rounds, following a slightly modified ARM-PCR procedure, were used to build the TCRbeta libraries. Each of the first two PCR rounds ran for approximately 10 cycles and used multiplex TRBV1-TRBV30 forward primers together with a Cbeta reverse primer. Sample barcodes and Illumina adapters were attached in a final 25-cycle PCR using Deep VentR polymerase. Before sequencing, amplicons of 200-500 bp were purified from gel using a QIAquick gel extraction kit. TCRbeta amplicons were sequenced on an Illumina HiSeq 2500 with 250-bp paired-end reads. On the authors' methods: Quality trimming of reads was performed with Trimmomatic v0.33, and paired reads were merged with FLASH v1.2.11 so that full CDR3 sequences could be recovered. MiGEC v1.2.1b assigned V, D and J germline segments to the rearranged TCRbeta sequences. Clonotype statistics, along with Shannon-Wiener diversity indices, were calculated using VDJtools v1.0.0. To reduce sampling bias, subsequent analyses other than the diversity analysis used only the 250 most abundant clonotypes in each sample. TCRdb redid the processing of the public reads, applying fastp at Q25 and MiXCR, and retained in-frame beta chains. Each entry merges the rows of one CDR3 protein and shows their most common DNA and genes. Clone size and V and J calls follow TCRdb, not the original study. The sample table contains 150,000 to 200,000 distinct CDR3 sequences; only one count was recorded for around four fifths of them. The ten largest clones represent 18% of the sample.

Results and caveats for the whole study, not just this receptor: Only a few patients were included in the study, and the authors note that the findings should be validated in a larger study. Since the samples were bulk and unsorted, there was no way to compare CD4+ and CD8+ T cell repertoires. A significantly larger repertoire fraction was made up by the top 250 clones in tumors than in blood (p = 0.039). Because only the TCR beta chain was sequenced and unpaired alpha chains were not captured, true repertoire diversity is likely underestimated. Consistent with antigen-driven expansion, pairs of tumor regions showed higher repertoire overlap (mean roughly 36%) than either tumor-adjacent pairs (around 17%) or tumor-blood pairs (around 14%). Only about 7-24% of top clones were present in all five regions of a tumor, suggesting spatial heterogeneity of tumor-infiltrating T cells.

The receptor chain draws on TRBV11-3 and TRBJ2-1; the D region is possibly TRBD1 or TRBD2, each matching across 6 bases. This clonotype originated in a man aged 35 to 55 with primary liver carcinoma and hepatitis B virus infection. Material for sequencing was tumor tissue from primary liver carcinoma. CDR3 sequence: CATSLGRQDTRGSCNEQFF. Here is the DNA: TGTGCCACCAGCTTAGGGCGACAGGATACTCGGGGGTCCTGCAATGAGCAGTTCTTC.